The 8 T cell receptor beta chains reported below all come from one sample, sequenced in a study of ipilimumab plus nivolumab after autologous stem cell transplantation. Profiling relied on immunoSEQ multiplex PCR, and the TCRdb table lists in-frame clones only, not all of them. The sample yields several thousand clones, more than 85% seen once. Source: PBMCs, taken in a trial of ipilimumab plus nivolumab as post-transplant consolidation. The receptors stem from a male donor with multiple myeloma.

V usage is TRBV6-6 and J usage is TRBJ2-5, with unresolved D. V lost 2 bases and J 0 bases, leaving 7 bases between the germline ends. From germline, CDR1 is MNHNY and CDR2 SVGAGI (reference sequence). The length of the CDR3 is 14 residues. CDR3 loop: CASSYIGNQETQYF. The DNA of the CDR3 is TGTGCCAGCAGTTACATCGGCAACCAAGAGACCCAGTACTTC.

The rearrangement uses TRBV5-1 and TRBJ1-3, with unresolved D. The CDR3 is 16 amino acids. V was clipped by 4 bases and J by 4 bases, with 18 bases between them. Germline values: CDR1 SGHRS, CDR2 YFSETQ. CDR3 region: CASSPNGASGGNTIYF. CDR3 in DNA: TGCGCCAGCAGCCCGAATGGTGCCTCGGGAGGAAACACCATATATTTT.

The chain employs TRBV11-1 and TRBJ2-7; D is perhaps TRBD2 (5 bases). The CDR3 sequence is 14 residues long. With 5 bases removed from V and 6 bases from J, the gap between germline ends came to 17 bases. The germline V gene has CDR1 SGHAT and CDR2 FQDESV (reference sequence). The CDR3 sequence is CASSPKEVLVEQYF. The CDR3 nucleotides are TGTGCCAGCAGCCCTAAGGAGGTTTTGGTCGAGCAGTACTTC.

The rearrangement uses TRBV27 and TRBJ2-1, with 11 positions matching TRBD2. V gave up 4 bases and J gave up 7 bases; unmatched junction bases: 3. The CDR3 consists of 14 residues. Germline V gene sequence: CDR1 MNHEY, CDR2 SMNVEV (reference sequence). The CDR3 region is CASSSGLAVNEQFF. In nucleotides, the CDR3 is TGTGCCAGCAGTTCGGGACTAGCGGTAAATGAGCAGTTCTTC.

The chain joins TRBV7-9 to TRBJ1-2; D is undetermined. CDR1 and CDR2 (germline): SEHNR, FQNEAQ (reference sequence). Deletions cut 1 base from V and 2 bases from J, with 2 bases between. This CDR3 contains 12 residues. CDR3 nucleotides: TGTGCCAGCAGCTTAGGCAACTATGGCTACACCTTC. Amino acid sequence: CASSLGNYGYTF.

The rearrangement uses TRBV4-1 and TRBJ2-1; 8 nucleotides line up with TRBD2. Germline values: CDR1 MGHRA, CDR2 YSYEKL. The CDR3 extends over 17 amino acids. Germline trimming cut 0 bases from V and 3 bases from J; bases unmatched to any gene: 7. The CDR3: CASSQDVSGRFYNEQFF. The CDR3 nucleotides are TGCGCCAGCAGCCAAGATGTGAGCGGGAGATTCTACAATGAGCAGTTCTTC.

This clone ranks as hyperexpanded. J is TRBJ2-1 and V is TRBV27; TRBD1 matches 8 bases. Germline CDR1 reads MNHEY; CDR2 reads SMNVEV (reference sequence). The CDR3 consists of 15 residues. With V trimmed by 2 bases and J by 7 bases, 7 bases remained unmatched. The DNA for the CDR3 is TGTGCCAGCAGTTTAACCAGGGGGCTTTTAAATGAGCAGTTCTTC. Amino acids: CASSLTRGLLNEQFF.

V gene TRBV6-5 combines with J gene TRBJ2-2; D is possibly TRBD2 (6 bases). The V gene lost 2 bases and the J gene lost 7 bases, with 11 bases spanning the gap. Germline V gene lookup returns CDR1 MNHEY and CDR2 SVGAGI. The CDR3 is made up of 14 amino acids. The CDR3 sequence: CASSYMGGVGELFF. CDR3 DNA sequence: TGTGCCAGCAGTTACATGGGGGGAGTCGGGGAGCTGTTTTTT.